The entry below describes one TCR beta chain. Its specificity is unknown. The data originate from a study of siplizumab effects on memory and regulatory T cells. The protocol was immunoSEQ multiplex PCR, while the TCRdb copy is restricted to in-frame clones and leaves out a portion. The sample shows around 100,000 clones, 94% of them seen only once. General study points: With siplizumab, Treg-derived clones averaged roughly 70% of mappable alloreactive CD4+ clones, versus about 25% in controls. Proliferating Tregs' suppressive function in siplizumab cultures went unconfirmed. Unstimulated subsets contained matches for only a minor fraction of alloreactive clones.

The CDR3 contains 21 residues. The specimen was non-Treg CD4+ T cells sorted from blood. The chain uses TRBV21-1 and TRBJ2-3; TRBD2, the D gene given by the table, was not confirmed from the DNA. TRBV21-1 is shown as a pseudogene. The clonotype comes from a human donor in good health. The CDR3 coding sequence is TGTGCCAGCAGTACCCATCCCCGGACTAGCGGGAGAGGGGGTCGGACAGATACGCAGTATTTT. Translating it yields CASSTHPRTSGRGGRTDTQYF.